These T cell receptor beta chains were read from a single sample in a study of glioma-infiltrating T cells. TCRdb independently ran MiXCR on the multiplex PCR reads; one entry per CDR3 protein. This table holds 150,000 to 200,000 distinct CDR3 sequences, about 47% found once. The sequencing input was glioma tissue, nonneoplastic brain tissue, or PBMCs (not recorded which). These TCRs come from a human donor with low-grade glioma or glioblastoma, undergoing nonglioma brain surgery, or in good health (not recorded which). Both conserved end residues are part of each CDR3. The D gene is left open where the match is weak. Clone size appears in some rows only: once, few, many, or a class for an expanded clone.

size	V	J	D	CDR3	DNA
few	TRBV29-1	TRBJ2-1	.	CSVEGPTQDYNEQFF	TGCAGCGTTGAAGGGCCGACGCAAGACTACAATGAGCAGTTCTTC
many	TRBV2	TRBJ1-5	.	CASSTYSNQPQHF	TGTGCCAGCAGCACCTACAGCAATCAGCCCCAGCATTTT
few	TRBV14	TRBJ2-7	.	CASSQGSGFNEQYF	TGTGCCAGCAGCCAAGGATCAGGGTTCAACGAGCAGTACTTT
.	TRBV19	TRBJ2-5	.	CASSRTSETQYF	TGTGCCAGTAGCCGGACGTCAGAGACCCAGTACTTC
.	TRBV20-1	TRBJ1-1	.	CSACVMKNTEAFF	TGCAGTGCTTGCGTAATGAAGAACACTGAGGCTTTCTTT
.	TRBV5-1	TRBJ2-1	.	CASSTASTEQFF	TGCGCCAGCAGCACGGCCAGCACTGAGCAGTTCTTC
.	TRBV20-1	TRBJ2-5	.	CSARVRQETKYF	TGCAGTGCTAGAGTCCGGCAAGAGACCAAGTACTTC
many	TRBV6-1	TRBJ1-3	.	CASSEQKGNTIYF	TGTGCCAGCAGTGAGCAAAAAGGAAACACCATATATTTT
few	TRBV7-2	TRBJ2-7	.	CASSLAFSGGDSYEQYF	TGTGCCAGCAGCTTAGCCTTCAGCGGAGGGGACTCCTACGAGCAGTACTTC
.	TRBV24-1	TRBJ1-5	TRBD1	CATAATGDRQPQHF	TGTGCCACCGCCGCGACAGGGGATCGGCAGCCCCAGCATTTT